This T cell receptor (beta chain) was obtained from a study of blood T cell repertoires in COVID-19 (dated by TCRdb to about 2020). Study-level background: Collaborator samples came from the United States, Italy and Spain and covered acute and convalescent phases of COVID-19. The material from the prospective study consisted of cDNA or gDNA derived from T cells, B-cell-depleted T cells, or PBMCs. Nearly every sample came with metadata listing a de-identified subject ID, COVID-19 status, age in years and sex. The samples were drawn from the first 160 participants of the ongoing ImmuneRACE study and from roughly 1,300 subjects provided by 6 global collaborators. Subjects who had been exposed to COVID-19, were actively infected with it, or had recovered from it provided the deeply sampled blood TCRbeta repertoires that made up the dataset. Where HLA class I and class II types were available, the types were taken from metadata supplied by the sample provider, not from assay-based typing. The repertoires were released in a freely available public database meant as a resource for research on the immune response to SARS-CoV-2. The research as a whole found: How much clinical and demographic metadata was included differed by source and by participant, and the metadata was provided uncurated.

The immunoSEQ Assay, a bias-controlled multiplex PCR, was used to amplify TCRbeta CDR3 regions from genomic DNA. Turning to the authors' computational methods: The number of nucleated cells in each sample was estimated by amplification of reference gene primers within the assay. To quantify the absolute abundance of each unique TCRbeta CDR3 rearrangement, sequence reads were collapsed and filtered. For each sample, productive Simpson clonality was calculated by taking the square root of Simpson's diversity index across productive rearrangements. TCRdb mirrors the immuneACCESS table, restricted to in-frame sequences. Some clones are absent from its copies; in checked studies, under half trace to an unresolved V gene, and the reason for the others is unknown. That table furnishes V, J and clone size, whereas the DNA furnished D and trimming. The table for this sample lists around 300,000 clones; approximately 89% of them were counted only once. Approximately 2.4% of the sample is held by the ten biggest clonotypes.

V is cut by 5 bases and J by 3 bases, and the space between the germline ends is 20 bases. The germline V gene supplies CDR1 MNHEY and CDR2 SVGEGT. Reading from cysteine to phenylalanine, the CDR3 counts 16 amino acids. Of the read, only the CDR3 DNA is kept; its 48 bases are in frame from base 1. In the prospective study, participants were roughly 18 to 95 years old, resided in 24 geographic areas of the United States, and were enrolled through a virtual design. Cohort assignment in the prospective study relied on participant-reported clinical history from a screening survey and a study questionnaire. ImmuneRACE Cohort 3 recovered participants were defined by two consecutive negative NP/OP PCR tests, healthcare professional clearance, or symptom resolution. Mobile phlebotomists in the prospective study collected whole blood, serum and a nasopharyngeal or oropharyngeal swab from every participant. Participants in the prospective study had the option to provide additional blood draws and questionnaires over an approximately 2-month period. Before DNA extraction, prospective study blood samples were shipped either frozen or at room temperature.

To note about this clone: The antigen this receptor binds is unknown. Within one base of it there is no much larger clone, and no base qualities were kept.

The V gene is TRBV6-2 or TRBV6-3 and the J gene is TRBJ2-7; the D region possibly corresponds to TRBD1 (5 bases align). Sequenced: PBMCs or T cells enriched from blood (not recorded which). The sequence came from a woman between 18 and 30 years old who had recovered from COVID-19. The CDR3: CASSTPMGRRFYEQYF. The nucleotides are TGTGCCAGCAGTACACCTATGGGGCGCAGATTCTACGAGCAGTACTTC.